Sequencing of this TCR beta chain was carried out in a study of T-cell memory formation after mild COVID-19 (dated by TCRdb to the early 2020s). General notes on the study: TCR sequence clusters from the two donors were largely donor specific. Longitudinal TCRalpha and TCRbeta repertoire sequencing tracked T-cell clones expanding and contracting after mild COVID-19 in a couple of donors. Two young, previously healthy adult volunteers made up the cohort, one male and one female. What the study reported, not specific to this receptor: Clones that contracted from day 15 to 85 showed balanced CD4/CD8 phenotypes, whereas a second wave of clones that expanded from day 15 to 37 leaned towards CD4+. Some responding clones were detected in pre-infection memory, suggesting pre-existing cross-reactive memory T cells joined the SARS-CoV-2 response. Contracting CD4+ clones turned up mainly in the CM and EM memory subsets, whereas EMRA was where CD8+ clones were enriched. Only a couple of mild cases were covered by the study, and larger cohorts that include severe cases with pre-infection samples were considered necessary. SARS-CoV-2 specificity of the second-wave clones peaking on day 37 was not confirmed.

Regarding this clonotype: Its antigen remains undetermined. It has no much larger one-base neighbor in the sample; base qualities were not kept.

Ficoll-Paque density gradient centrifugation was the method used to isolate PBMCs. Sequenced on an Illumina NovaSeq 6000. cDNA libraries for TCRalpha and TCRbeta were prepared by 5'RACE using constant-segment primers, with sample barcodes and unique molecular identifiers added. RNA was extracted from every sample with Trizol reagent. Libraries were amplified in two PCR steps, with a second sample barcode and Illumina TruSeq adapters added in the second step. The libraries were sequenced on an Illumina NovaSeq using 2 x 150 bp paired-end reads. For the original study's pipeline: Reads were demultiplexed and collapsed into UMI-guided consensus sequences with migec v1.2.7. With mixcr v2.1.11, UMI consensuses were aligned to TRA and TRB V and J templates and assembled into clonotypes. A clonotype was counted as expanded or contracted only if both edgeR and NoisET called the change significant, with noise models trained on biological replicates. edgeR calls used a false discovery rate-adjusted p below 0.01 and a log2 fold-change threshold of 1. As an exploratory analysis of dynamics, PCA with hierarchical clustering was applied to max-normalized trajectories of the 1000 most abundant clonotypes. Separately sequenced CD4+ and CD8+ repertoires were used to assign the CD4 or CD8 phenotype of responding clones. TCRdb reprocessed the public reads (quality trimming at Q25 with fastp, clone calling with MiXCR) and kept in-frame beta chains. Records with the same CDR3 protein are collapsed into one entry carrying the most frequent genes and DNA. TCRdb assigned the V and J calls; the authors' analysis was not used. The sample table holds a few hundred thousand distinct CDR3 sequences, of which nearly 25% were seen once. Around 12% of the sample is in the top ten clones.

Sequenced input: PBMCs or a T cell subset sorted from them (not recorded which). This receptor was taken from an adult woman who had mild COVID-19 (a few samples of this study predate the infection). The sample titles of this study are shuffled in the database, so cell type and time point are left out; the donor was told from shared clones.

The CDR3 sequence is CASSRTRLMGEQYF. The bases read TGCGCCAGCAGCCGTACTCGACTCATGGGGGAGCAGTACTTC. The sequence joins TRBV4-3 to TRBJ2-7, with no confidently assigned D gene. From the germline V gene, CDR1 is LGHNA and CDR2 is YSLEER. The germline ends are 17 bases apart after V is trimmed by 4 bases and J by 7 bases. Inclusive of the bounding cysteine and phenylalanine, the CDR3 is 14 residues long. The only DNA kept is the CDR3, 42 bases in frame from the first base.